The rows below give T cell receptor beta chains drawn from one sample of a study of blood T cell repertoires in COVID-19. Assay: immunoSEQ multiplex PCR; the TCRdb copy retains only in-frame clones and omits some. The repertoire has under 250,000 clones, about 90% of them found once; the top ten carry around 1.4%. The sequenced sample was peripheral blood. These receptors all stem from a man of 80 years or more with acute or convalescent COVID-19. Both conserved end residues are part of each CDR3. The D gene is left open where the match is weak. Where a row states a size, it is once, few, many or the class of an expanded clone; other rows omit it.

V gene	clone size	J gene	D gene	CDR3 DNA	CDR3 protein
TRBV7-2	NA	TRBJ2-5	NA	TGTGCCAGCAGCTTAGCAGCGTACCAAGAGACCCAGTACTTC	CASSLAAYQETQYF
TRBV6-5	few	TRBJ2-7	TRBD1	TGTGCCAGCAAAGGGACAGGGGGCTACGAGCAGTACTTC	CASKGTGGYEQYF
TRBV2	NA	TRBJ1-2	NA	TGTGCCGGCAAGGGGGTGGCTAACTATGGCTACACCTTC	CAGKGVANYGYTF
TRBV27	NA	TRBJ1-6	NA	TGTGCCAGCAGCCCCGGCAGGTATAATTCACCCCTCCACTTT	CASSPGRYNSPLHF
TRBV5-1	NA	TRBJ2-1	TRBD2	TGCGCCAGCAGCTTGGACTCCGGACTAGCGGGAGGAAATGAGCAGTTCTTC	CASSLDSGLAGGNEQFF
TRBV10-3	NA	TRBJ2-5	TRBD1	TGTGCCATCAGCGAAACAGGGGTGGGGGAGACCCAGTACTTC	CAISETGVGETQYF
TRBV6-5	NA	TRBJ2-2	NA	TGTGCCAGCAGAACCGAGGCTACCGGGGAGCTGTTTTTT	CASRTEATGELFF
TRBV4-2	NA	TRBJ1-1	NA	TGTGCCAGCAGAAGGGGGGGCGAGGGCACTGAAGCTTTCTTT	CASRRGGEGTEAFF
TRBV27	NA	TRBJ2-7	NA	TGTGCCAGCAGTTTCCGACTAGAGGGGATGAAATACGTCGAGCAGTACTTC	CASSFRLEGMKYVEQYF
TRBV4-3	few	TRBJ1-4	NA	TGCGCCAGCAGCCAAGTCGCAGGACAACAACCTGAAAAACTGTTTTTT	CASSQVAGQQPEKLFF
TRBV11-2	NA	TRBJ2-7	NA	TGTGCCAGCAGCTTATCCCAGGAACCCTACGAGCAGTACTTC	CASSLSQEPYEQYF
TRBV5-1	NA	TRBJ2-1	NA	TGCGCCAGCAGCTTTACACAGGGTGGCAATGAGCAGTTCTTC	CASSFTQGGNEQFF
TRBV19	NA	TRBJ2-5	NA	TGTGCCAGTAAGAAGGCCGAGGCCCAAGAGACCCAGTACTTC	CASKKAEAQETQYF
TRBV28	NA	TRBJ1-6	NA	TGTGCCAGCAGTTTAGGGGACTTGGTCAATTCACCCCTCCACTTT	CASSLGDLVNSPLHF
TRBV18	NA	TRBJ2-2	TRBD1	TGTGCCAGCTCACCAAGACAGGGCTGGACCGGGGAGCTGTTTTTT	CASSPRQGWTGELFF
TRBV3-1/TRBV3-2	once	TRBJ1-1	NA	TGTGCCAGCAGCCTCCCACCGGGGGGGACTTTCTTT	CASSLPPGGTFF
TRBV18	once	TRBJ2-1	TRBD2	TGTGCCAGCTCCCCTACTCGGGGGACTAGCGGGAGCAGAAATGAGCAGTTCTTC	CASSPTRGTSGSRNEQFF
TRBV14	NA	TRBJ1-3	NA	TGTGCCAGCAGCCATCGCCCCCCCCGCGGTCCCTCTGGAAACACCATATATTTT	CASSHRPPRGPSGNTIYF